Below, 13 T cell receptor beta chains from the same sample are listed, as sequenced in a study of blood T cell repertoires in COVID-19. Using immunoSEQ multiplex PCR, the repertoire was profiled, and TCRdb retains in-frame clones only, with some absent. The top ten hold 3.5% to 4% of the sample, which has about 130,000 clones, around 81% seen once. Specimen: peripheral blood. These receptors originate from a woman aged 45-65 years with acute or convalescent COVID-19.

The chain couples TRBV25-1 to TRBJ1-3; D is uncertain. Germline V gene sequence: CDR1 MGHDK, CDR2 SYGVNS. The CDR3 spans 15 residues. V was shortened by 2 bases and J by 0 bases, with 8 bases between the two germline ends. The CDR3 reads CASSEIGVSGNTIYF. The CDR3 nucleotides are TGTGCCAGCAGTGAAATCGGGGTCTCTGGAAACACCATATATTTT.

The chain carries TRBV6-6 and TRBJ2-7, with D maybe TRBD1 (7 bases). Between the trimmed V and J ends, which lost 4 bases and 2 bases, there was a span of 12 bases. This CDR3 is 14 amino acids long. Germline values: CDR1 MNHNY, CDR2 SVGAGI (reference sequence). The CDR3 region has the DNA TGTGCCAGCAGTTTTCAGGGGGGTACCTACGAGCAGTACTTC. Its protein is CASSFQGGTYEQYF.

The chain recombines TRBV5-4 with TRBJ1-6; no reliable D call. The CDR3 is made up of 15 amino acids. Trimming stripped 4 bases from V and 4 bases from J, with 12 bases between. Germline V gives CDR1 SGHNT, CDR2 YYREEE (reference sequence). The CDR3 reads CASSLVGRYNSPLHF. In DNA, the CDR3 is TGTGCCAGCAGCCTGGTGGGGAGGTATAATTCACCCCTCCACTTT.

CDR3 protein: CASSLGGLDTGELFF. In nucleotides, the CDR3 is TGCGCCAGCAGCTTGGGGGGCCTCGACACCGGGGAGCTGTTTTTT. This rearrangement joins TRBV5-1 to TRBJ2-2; D is possibly TRBD1 (5 bases). Germline assignment: CDR1 SGHRS and CDR2 YFSETQ. CDR3 size: 15 residues. Between the trimmed V and J ends, which lost 0 bases and 3 bases, there was a span of 9 bases.

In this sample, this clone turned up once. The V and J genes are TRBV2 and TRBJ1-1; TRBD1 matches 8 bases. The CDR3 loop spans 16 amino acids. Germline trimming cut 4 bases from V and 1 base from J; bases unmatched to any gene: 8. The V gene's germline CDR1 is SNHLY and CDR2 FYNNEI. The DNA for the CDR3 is TGTGCCAGCAGTGCTGAGACAGGGGTGGGGAACACTGAAGCTTTCTTT. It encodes CASSAETGVGNTEAFF.

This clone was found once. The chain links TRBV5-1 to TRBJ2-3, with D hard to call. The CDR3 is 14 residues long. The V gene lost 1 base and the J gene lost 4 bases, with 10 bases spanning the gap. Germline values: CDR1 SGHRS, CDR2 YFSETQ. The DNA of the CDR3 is TGCGCCAGCAGCTTGACTGATACGTCAGATACGCAGTATTTT. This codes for CASSLTDTSDTQYF.

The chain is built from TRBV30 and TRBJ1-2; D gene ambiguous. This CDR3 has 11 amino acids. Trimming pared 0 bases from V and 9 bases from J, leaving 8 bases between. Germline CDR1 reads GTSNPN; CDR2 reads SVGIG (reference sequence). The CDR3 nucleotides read TGTGCCTGGAGTGTTGGAGGGAGCTACACCTTC. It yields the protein CAWSVGGSYTF.

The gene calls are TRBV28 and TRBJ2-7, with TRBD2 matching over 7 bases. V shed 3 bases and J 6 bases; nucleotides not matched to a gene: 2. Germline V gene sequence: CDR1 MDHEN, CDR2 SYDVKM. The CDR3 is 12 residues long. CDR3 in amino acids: CASSFWEGEQYF. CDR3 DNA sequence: TGTGCCAGCAGTTTCTGGGAGGGCGAGCAGTACTTC.

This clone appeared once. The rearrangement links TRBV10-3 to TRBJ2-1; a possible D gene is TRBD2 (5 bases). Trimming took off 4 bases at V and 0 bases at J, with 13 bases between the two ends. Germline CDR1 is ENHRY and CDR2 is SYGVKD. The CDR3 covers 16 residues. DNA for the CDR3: TGTGCCATCAGTGCAGGAGGTCCCAGCTCCTACAATGAGCAGTTCTTC. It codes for CAISAGGPSSYNEQFF.

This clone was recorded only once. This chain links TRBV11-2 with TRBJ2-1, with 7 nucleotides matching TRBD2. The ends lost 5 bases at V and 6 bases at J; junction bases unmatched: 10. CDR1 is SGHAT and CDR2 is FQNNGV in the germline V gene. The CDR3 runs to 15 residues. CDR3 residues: CASSVQAGVFNEQFF. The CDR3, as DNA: TGTGCCAGCAGCGTACAGGCGGGAGTTTTCAATGAGCAGTTCTTC.

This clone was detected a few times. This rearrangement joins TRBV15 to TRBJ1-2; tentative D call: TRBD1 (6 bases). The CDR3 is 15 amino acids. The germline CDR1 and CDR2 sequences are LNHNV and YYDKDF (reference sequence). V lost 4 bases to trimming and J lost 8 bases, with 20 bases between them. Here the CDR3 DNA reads TGTGCCACCAGCAAGCCCGCCGGACAGAGAAAGGGCTACACCTTC. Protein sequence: CATSKPAGQRKGYTF.

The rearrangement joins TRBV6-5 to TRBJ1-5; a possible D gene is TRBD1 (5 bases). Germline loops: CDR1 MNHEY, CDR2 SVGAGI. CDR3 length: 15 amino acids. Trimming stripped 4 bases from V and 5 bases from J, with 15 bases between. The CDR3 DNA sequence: TGTGCCAGCAGTTCCACCAATAGGGGCTATCAGCCCCAGCATTTT. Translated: CASSSTNRGYQPQHF.

CDR3 nucleotide sequence: TGTGCCAGCTCACCAAGTCGCGGCTCCAATGAGCAGTTCTTC. It specifies CASSPSRGSNEQFF. The rearrangement links TRBV18 to TRBJ2-1; D is unresolved. This CDR3 has 14 amino acids. The V gene's germline CDR1 is KGHSH and CDR2 LQKENI. V lost 2 bases and J 6 bases, leaving 11 bases between the germline ends.